The clone carrying this T cell receptor (beta chain) was detected a few times. The antigen is undetermined. This sample is part of a study of vaccination and CD4 T cells after COVID-19. Study background: Typically, post-vaccine samples were obtained a median approximately 74 days after dose two, within a range of 14 to 241.

Sequenced with the Oncomine TCR Beta short-read assay was DNA taken from cultured CD4+ T cells. TCRdb reprocessed the PCR reads via MiXCR and lists one record per CDR3 protein. The table lists roughly 17,000 distinct CDR3 sequences, less than 50% of them singletons. V lost 6 bases and J lost 7, with 19 bases in between. The germline V gene has CDR1 DFQATT and CDR2 SNEGSKA (reference sequence). There are 13 residues in the CDR3. Described treatment: approximately 9-day PBMC culture with coronavirus spike peptide pools or control peptides (ViraFEST assay). With approximately 10 ug/ml peptide pools and around 9 IU/ml IL-2, PBMCs were cultured at approximately 2 million per well. General observations from the study: Convalescent patients saw a median approximately 90% of their reactive clones show up only after vaccination.

This TCR derives from a human donor who had recovered from COVID-19. What was sequenced was CD4+ T cells from blood, cultured in vitro. V usage is TRBV20-1 and J usage is TRBJ2-7; D might be TRBD2 (6 bases). CDR3 in amino acids: CSARLGQWGEQYF. The CDR3 coding sequence is TGCAGTGCGCGACTAGGGCAGTGGGGGGAGCAGTACTTC.